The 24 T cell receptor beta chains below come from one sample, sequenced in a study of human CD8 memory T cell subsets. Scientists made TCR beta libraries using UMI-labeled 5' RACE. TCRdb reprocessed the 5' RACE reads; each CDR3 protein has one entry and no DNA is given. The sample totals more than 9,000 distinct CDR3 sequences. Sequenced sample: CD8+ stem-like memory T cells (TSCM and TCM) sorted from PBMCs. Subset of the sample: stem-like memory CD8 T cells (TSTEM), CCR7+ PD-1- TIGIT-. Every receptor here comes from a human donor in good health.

The CDR3 protein is CASSEAFTDTQYF. The chain combines TRBV7-9 with TRBJ2-3. The CDR3 totals 13 residues. Germline CDR1 is SEHNR and CDR2 is FQNEAQ (reference sequence).

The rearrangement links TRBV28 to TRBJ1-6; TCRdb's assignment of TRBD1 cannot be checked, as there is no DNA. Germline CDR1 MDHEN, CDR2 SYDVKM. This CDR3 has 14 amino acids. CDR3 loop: CASSLGGSGSPLHF. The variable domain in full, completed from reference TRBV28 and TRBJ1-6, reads DVKVTQSSRYLVKRTGEKVFLECVQDMDHENMFWYRQDPGLGLRLIYFSYDVKMKEKGDIPEGYSVSREKKERFSLILESASTNQTSMYLCASSLGGSGSPLHFGNGTRLTVT.

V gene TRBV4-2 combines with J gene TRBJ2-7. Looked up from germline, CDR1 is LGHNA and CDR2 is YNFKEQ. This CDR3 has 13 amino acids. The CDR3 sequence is CASSQDRTYEQYF.

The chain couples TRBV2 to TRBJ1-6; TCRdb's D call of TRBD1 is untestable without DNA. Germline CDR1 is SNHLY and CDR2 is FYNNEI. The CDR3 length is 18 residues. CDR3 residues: CASSLETGGASYNSPLHF.

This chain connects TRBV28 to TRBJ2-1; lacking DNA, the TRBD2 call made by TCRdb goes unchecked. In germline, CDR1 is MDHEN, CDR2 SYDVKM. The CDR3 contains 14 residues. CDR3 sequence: CASSWVSGVNEQFF. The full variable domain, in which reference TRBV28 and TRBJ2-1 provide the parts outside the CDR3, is DVKVTQSSRYLVKRTGEKVFLECVQDMDHENMFWYRQDPGLGLRLIYFSYDVKMKEKGDIPEGYSVSREKKERFSLILESASTNQTSMYLCASSWVSGVNEQFFGPGTRLTVL.

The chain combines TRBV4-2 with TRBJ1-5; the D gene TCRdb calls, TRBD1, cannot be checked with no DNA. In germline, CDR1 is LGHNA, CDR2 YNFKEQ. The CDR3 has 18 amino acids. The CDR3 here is CASSQGLRQGDSNQPQHF.

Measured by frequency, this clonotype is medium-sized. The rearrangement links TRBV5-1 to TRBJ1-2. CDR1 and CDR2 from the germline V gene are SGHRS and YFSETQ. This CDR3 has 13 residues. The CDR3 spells CASSSVTDYGYTF.

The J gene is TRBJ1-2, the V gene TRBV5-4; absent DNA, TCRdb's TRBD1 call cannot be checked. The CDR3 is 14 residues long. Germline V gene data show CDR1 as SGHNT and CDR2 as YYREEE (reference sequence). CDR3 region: CASRMTGSNYGYTF.

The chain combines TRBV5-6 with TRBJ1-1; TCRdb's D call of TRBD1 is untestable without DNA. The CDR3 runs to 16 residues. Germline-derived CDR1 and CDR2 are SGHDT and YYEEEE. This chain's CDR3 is CASSEITTGTYTEAFF.

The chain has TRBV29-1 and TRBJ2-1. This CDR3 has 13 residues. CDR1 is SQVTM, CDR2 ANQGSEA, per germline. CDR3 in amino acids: CSVTTMGYNEQFF.

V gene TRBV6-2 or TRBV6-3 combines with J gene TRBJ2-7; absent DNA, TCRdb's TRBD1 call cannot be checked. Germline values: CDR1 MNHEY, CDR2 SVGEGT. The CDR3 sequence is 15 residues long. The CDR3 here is CASSYSTGVIYEQYF.

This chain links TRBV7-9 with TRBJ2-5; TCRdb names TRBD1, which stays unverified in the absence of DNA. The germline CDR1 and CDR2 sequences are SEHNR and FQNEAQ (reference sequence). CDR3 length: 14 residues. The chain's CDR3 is CASSRDRIQETQYF. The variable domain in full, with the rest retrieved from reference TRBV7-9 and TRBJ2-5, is DTGVSQNPRHKITKRGQNVTFRCDPISEHNRLYWYRQTLGQGPEFLTYFQNEAQLEKSRLLSDRFSAERPKGSFSTLEIQRTEQGDSAMYLCASSRDRIQETQYFGPGTRLLVL.

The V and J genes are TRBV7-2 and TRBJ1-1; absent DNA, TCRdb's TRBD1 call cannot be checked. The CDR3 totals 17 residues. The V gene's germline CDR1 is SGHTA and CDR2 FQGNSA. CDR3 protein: CASSLADRSEGNTEAFF.

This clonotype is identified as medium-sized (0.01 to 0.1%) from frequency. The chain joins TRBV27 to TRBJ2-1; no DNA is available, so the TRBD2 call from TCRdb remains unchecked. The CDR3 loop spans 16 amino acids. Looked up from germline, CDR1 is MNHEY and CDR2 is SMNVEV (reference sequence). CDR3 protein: CASSLQASGPYNEQFF.

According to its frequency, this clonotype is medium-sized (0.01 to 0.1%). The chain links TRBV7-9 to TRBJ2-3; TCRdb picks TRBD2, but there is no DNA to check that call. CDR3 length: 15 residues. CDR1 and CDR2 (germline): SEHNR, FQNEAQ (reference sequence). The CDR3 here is CASSPTSGIGDTQYF.

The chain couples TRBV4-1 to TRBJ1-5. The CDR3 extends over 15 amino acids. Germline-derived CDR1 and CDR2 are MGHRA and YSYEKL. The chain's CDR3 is CASSQDEGGNQPQHF.

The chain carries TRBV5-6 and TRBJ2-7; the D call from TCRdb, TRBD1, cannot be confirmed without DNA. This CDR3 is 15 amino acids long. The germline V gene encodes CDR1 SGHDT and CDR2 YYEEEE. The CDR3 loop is CASSLEGTGSYEQYF.

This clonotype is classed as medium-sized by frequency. The CDR3 spells CASSLAGAGHTEAFF. The chain couples TRBV5-4 to TRBJ1-1; TCRdb returns TRBD1, unconfirmable since there is no DNA. This CDR3 has 15 residues. Germline V CDR1 and CDR2: SGHNT, YYREEE (reference sequence).

The CDR3 here is CASSYLSQGGEQYF. The chain has TRBV28 and TRBJ2-7; TCRdb's D call of TRBD1 is untestable without DNA. This CDR3 comprises 14 residues. CDR1 is MDHEN, CDR2 SYDVKM, per germline. Variable domain in full (rest from reference TRBV28 and TRBJ2-7): DVKVTQSSRYLVKRTGEKVFLECVQDMDHENMFWYRQDPGLGLRLIYFSYDVKMKEKGDIPEGYSVSREKKERFSLILESASTNQTSMYLCASSYLSQGGEQYFGPGTRLTVT.

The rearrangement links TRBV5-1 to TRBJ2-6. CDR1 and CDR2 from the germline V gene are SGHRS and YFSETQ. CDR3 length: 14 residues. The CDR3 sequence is CASRTSSGANVLTF. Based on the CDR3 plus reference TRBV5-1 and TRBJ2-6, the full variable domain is KAGVTQTPRYLIKTRGQQVTLSCSPISGHRSVSWYQQTPGQGLQFLFEYFSETQRNKGNFPGRFSGRQFSNSRSEMNVSTLELGDSALYLCASRTSSGANVLTFGAGSRLTVL.

CDR3 residues: CASSYSQSSYNEQFF. The genes are TRBV6-6 and TRBJ2-1. Per the germline V gene, CDR1 is MNHNY and CDR2 is SVGAGI (reference sequence). The CDR3 has 15 residues.

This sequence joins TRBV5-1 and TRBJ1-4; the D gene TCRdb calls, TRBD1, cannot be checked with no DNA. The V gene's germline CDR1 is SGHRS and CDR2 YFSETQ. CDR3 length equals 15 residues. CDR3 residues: CASSTGTATNEKLFF.

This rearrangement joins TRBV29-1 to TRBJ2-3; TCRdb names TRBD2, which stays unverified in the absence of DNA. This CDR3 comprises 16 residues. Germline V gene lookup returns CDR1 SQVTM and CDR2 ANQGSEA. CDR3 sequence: CSVSGGALISTDTQYF.

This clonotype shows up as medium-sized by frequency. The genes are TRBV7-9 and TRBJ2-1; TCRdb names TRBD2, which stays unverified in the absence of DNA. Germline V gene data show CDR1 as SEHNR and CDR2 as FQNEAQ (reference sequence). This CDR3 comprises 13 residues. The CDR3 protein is CASSSGDSDEQFF. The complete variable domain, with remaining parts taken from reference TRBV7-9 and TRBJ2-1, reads DTGVSQNPRHKITKRGQNVTFRCDPISEHNRLYWYRQTLGQGPEFLTYFQNEAQLEKSRLLSDRFSAERPKGSFSTLEIQRTEQGDSAMYLCASSSGDSDEQFFGPGTRLTVL.